The next 29 T cell receptor beta chains were all read from a single sample in a study of blood T cell repertoires in COVID-19. The method was immunoSEQ multiplex PCR; TCRdb's version includes in-frame clones alone and lacks a portion of them. The data contain approximately 100,000 clones, 70% to 90% of them singletons. Sequencing was performed on peripheral blood. The source is a human donor with COVID-19, enrolled during active disease. The donor label of this sample is uncertain.

This chain uses TRBV9 with TRBJ1-2, with TRBD1 matching 7 bases. Germline V gene sequence: CDR1 SGDLS, CDR2 YYNGEE. This CDR3 has 15 amino acids. V shed 2 bases and J 2 bases; nucleotides not matched to a gene: 6. The CDR3 sequence: CASSVRQGGNYGYTF. DNA for the CDR3: TGTGCCAGCAGCGTTCGGCAGGGGGGAAACTATGGCTACACCTTC.

V and J are TRBV29-1 and TRBJ2-4; a possible D gene is TRBD1 (6 bases). This CDR3 is 13 amino acids long. Trimming stripped 4 bases from V and 7 bases from J, with 14 bases between. Per germline, CDR1 SQVTM and CDR2 ANQGSEA. The chain's CDR3 is CSVAWDNGNIQYF. The CDR3 bases are TGCAGCGTTGCCTGGGACAACGGGAACATTCAGTACTTC. Together with reference TRBV29-1 and TRBJ2-4, the CDR3 gives the full variable domain: SAVISQKPSRDICQRGTSLTIQCQVDSQVTMMFWYRQQPGQSLTLIATANQGSEATYESGFVIDKFPISRPNLTFSTLTVSNMSPEDSSIYLCSVAWDNGNIQYFGAGTRLSVL.

The CDR3 sequence is CASSGQGGGTGELFF. The CDR3 nucleotides are TGTGCCAGCAGCGGACAGGGTGGGGGCACCGGGGAGCTGTTTTTT. The chain employs TRBV7-9 and TRBJ2-2, with 8 bases lining up with TRBD1. This CDR3 contains 15 residues. V trimming: 5 bases; J trimming: 4 bases; junction bases outside the gene matches: 6. In germline, CDR1 is SEHNR, CDR2 FQNEAQ (reference sequence).

The rearrangement uses TRBV30 and TRBJ1-3; possible D gene TRBD1, 6 bases. The CDR3 is 15 residues long. Looked up from germline, CDR1 is GTSNPN and CDR2 is SVGIG (reference sequence). The ends were cut back, 2 bases at V and 0 bases at J, with 11 bases in the middle. CDR3: CAWSTTGSSGNTIYF. CDR3 in DNA: TGTGCCTGGAGTACAACAGGGAGCTCTGGAAACACCATATATTTT. Full variable domain (rest looked up from reference TRBV30 and TRBJ1-3): SQTIHQWPATLVQPVGSPLSLECTVEGTSNPNLYWYRQAAGRGLQLLFYSVGIGQISSEVPQNLSASRPQDRQFILSSKKLLLSDSGFYLCAWSTTGSSGNTIYFGEGSWLTVV.

The J gene is TRBJ2-7, the V gene TRBV6-5; 7 bases line up with TRBD1. The CDR3 spans 13 residues. V lost 2 bases to trimming and J lost 5 bases; unmatched junction nucleotides: 3. Germline assignment: CDR1 MNHEY and CDR2 SVGAGI. CDR3 coding DNA: TGTGCCAGCAGTTACGACAGGGTCAACGAGCAGTACTTC. It encodes CASSYDRVNEQYF.

V usage is TRBV4-1 and J usage is TRBJ1-3, with D possibly matching TRBD1 (5 bases). The CDR3 runs 17 residues. V lost 0 bases to trimming and J lost 4 bases, with 16 bases between them. CDR1 and CDR2 (germline): MGHRA, YSYEKL. CDR3 sequence reads: CASSQENTGYEGNTIYF. CDR3 bases: TGCGCCAGCAGCCAAGAAAACACAGGATACGAAGGAAACACCATATATTTT.

The chain recombines TRBV5-4 with TRBJ1-6; tentatively, D is TRBD1 (6 bases). V dropped 3 bases and J dropped 3 bases, with 13 bases sitting between them. The CDR3 loop spans 16 amino acids. Germline values: CDR1 SGHNT, CDR2 YYREEE (reference sequence). The CDR3 loop reads CASSWRAGVYNSPLHF. The CDR3 DNA is TGTGCCAGCAGCTGGCGGGCAGGGGTCTATAATTCACCCCTCCACTTT.

This CDR3 is CASGLQDHDNSPLHF. The CDR3 coding sequence is TGTGCCAGCGGACTCCAGGACCACGATAATTCACCCCTCCACTTT. V usage is TRBV27 and J usage is TRBJ1-6; no definite D call. The CDR3 is 15 amino acids. The germline CDR1 and CDR2 sequences are MNHEY and SMNVEV (reference sequence). The V gene lost 8 bases and the J gene lost 5 bases, with 16 bases spanning the gap.

CDR3 residues: CASSAGRNTGELFF. Written as DNA, the CDR3 is TGTGCCAGCAGCGCCGGTCGAAACACCGGGGAGCTGTTTTTT. This chain uses TRBV6-2 or TRBV6-3 with TRBJ2-2; D not certain. The germline V and J ends were trimmed by 6 bases and 2 bases, with 10 bases remaining between them. The V gene's germline CDR1 is MNHEY and CDR2 SVGEGT. The CDR3 contains 14 residues.

This clone was found once. The chain uses TRBV7-6 and TRBJ1-5, with D possibly being TRBD1 (6 bases). V lost 4 bases to trimming and J lost 0 bases, with 19 bases between them. The CDR3 totals 18 residues. Germline CDR1 and CDR2: SGHVS and FNYEAQ. This CDR3 is CASSSGTSTYFSNQPQHF. For the CDR3, the DNA is TGTGCCAGCAGCTCCGGGACATCTACATACTTTAGCAATCAGCCCCAGCATTTT.

This chain joins TRBV5-1 and TRBJ2-5, with D perhaps matching TRBD2 (5 bases). This CDR3 has 14 amino acids. The germline V gene has CDR1 SGHRS and CDR2 YFSETQ. V dropped 5 bases and J dropped 4 bases, with 15 bases sitting between them. Here the CDR3 DNA reads TGCGCCAGCAGGTTCGGACTCACCACAGAGACCCAGTACTTC. Translating it yields CASRFGLTTETQYF.

The chain combines TRBV7-9 with TRBJ1-5, with D perhaps TRBD1 (6 bases). Germline V gene lookup returns CDR1 SEHNR and CDR2 FQNEAQ (reference sequence). The CDR3 loop spans 16 amino acids. V was clipped by 0 bases and J by 0 bases, with 9 bases between them. CDR3 amino acids: CASSLADSLSNQPQHF. CDR3 nucleotide sequence: TGTGCCAGCAGCTTAGCGGACAGCCTTAGCAATCAGCCCCAGCATTTT.

CDR3 in DNA: TGTGCCAGCAGCCCCTCCCACTATGGCTACACCTTC. Its protein is CASSPSHYGYTF. The V call is TRBV9, the J call TRBJ1-2; D is unresolved. Germline V CDR1 and CDR2: SGDLS, YYNGEE. V shed 4 bases and J shed 3 bases, with 7 bases lying between them. This CDR3 is built from 12 residues.

The V and J genes are TRBV6-5 and TRBJ1-2; TRBD1 matches 7 bases. There are 13 residues in the CDR3. J gave up 6 bases and V 6 bases, and 7 bases lay outside the gene matches. CDR1 and CDR2 from the germline V gene are MNHEY and SVGAGI. The chain's CDR3 is CASSRQGADGYTF. The CDR3 DNA follows: TGTGCCAGCAGCAGACAGGGAGCTGATGGCTACACCTTC.

This clone has just one count. The chain joins TRBV19 to TRBJ1-2; 8 bases are a match to TRBD1. This CDR3 contains 14 residues. Trimming at V came to 0 bases and at J to 7 bases, leaving 4 bases not matched to a gene. Germline-derived CDR1 and CDR2 are LNHDA and SQIVND (reference sequence). As DNA, the CDR3 is TGTGCCAGTAGTATAGAGGGGGACAGGCCTGGCTACACCTTC. Protein sequence: CASSIEGDRPGYTF.

V is TRBV18 and J is TRBJ1-2, with D unclear. The V end was cut by 6 bases, the J end by 3 bases, with 14 bases between. CDR3 size: 14 residues. CDR1 and CDR2 (germline): KGHSH, LQKENI. The CDR3 DNA reads as TGTGCCAGCTCCCCGCCGGGTGAGGACTATGGCTACACCTTC. The encoded protein is CASSPPGEDYGYTF. Full variable domain (remainder filled in from reference TRBV18 and TRBJ1-2): NAGVMQNPRHLVRRRGQEARLRCSPMKGHSHVYWYRQLPEEGLKFMVYLQKENIIDESGMPKERFSAEFPKEGPSILRIQQVVRGDSAAYFCASSPPGEDYGYTFGSGTRLTVV.

The chain joins TRBV7-3 to TRBJ1-4, with TRBD1 matching 7 bases. The germline CDR1 and CDR2 sequences are SGHTA and FQGTGA. This CDR3 region has 13 residues. After removal of 5 bases from V and 8 bases from J, the junction contained 5 bases not matched to a gene. The CDR3 protein is CASSRTGGEKLFF. DNA for the CDR3: TGTGCCAGCAGCCGGACAGGAGGAGAAAAACTGTTTTTT.

The rearrangement joins TRBV5-6 to TRBJ2-6; 10 bases fit TRBD1. The CDR3 contains 16 residues. Germline values: CDR1 SGHDT, CDR2 YYEEEE. Trimming removed 2 bases from V and 2 bases from J; junction bases left unmatched: 1. Written as DNA, the CDR3 is TGTGCCAGCAGCTTTGGACAGGGGGCTGGGGCCAACGTCCTGACTTTC. Its translation is CASSFGQGAGANVLTF.

V is TRBV28 and J is TRBJ1-5; the D gene is possibly TRBD1 (5 bases). Germline assignment: CDR1 MDHEN and CDR2 SYDVKM. V shed 1 base and J shed 2 bases, with 30 bases lying between them. This CDR3 region has 22 residues. For the CDR3, the DNA is TGTGCCAGCAGTTTATTGAATCCCCGCCGCGGGACCCGTGTCTATGGCAATCAGCCCCAGCATTTT. It encodes CASSLLNPRRGTRVYGNQPQHF.

The J gene is TRBJ2-3, the V gene TRBV19; 8 bases agree with TRBD2. This CDR3 spans 14 amino acids. Germline CDR1 and CDR2: LNHDA and SQIVND (reference sequence). With V trimmed by 6 bases and J by 3 bases, 5 bases remained unmatched. The CDR3 sequence: CASSPSGSTDTQYF. The CDR3 region has the DNA TGTGCCAGTAGCCCCAGCGGGAGTACAGATACGCAGTATTTT.

This sequence joins TRBV9 and TRBJ2-1; perhaps TRBD2 as D (6 bases). The CDR3 is 17 residues long. Germline loops: CDR1 SGDLS, CDR2 YYNGEE. V was shortened by 4 bases and J by 6 bases, with 23 bases between the two germline ends. The CDR3 loop reads CASSPEVGLASLNEQFF. CDR3 nucleotide sequence: TGTGCCAGCAGCCCAGAGGTGGGGCTAGCGAGTCTCAATGAGCAGTTCTTC.

The chain joins TRBV19 to TRBJ1-1; D is unresolved. Germline assignment: CDR1 LNHDA and CDR2 SQIVND (reference sequence). The CDR3 has 11 residues. V was shortened by 7 bases and J by 6 bases, with 9 bases between the two germline ends. The CDR3 nucleotides are TGTGCCAGTAAATATGCGGCTGAAGCTTTCTTT. Translated: CASKYAAEAFF.

V gene TRBV29-1 combines with J gene TRBJ2-1, with 10 nucleotides matching TRBD2. The CDR3 covers 19 residues. J lost 0 bases, V lost 3 bases, and 14 bases had no gene match. CDR1 is SQVTM, CDR2 ANQGSEA, per germline. Written as DNA, the CDR3 is TGCAGCGTTGACATGGGGGCGCTAGCGGGAGACCTCTCCTACAATGAGCAGTTCTTC. Protein: CSVDMGALAGDLSYNEQFF.

The V and J genes are TRBV21-1 and TRBJ2-5; TRBD2, the table's D call, was not compared with the DNA. TRBV21-1 is a listed pseudogene. The CDR3 is 16 residues long. CDR3 protein: CASSKERQPTGETQYF. The CDR3 region has the DNA TGTGCCAGCAGCAAAGAGCGGCAGCCTACCGGGGAGACCCAGTACTTC.

This sequence joins TRBV5-1 and TRBJ2-7; 7 bases are a match to TRBD1. Germline V gives CDR1 SGHRS, CDR2 YFSETQ. This CDR3 contains 15 residues. V shed 4 bases, J shed 1 base, and the junction held 8 bases outside the gene matches. CDR3 loop: CASSERQGRSYEQYF. CDR3 nucleotide sequence: TGCGCCAGCAGCGAACGACAGGGTAGGTCCTACGAGCAGTACTTC.

The sample holds one count of this clone. V is TRBV19 and J is TRBJ1-2, with D unresolved. This CDR3 has 16 residues. V lost 6 bases and J 2 bases, leaving 19 bases between the germline ends. From germline, CDR1 is LNHDA and CDR2 SQIVND (reference sequence). CDR3 nucleotides: TGTGCCAGTAGGGTTCCTAGTAGATGGCTGAACTATGGCTACACCTTC. Translating gives CASRVPSRWLNYGYTF.

The CDR3 DNA is TGTGCCAGTAGTATGGTCCCCCCCCGGGGGCCCCAGCATTTT. Translated: CASSMVPPRGPQHF. The genes are TRBV19 and TRBJ1-5, with D unresolved. CDR1 is LNHDA and CDR2 is SQIVND in the germline V gene (reference sequence). This CDR3 is 14 amino acids long. Trimming stripped 3 bases from V and 9 bases from J, with 15 bases between. The entire variable domain, with the rest obtained from reference TRBV19 and TRBJ1-5, is as follows: DGGITQSPKYLFRKEGQNVTLSCEQNLNHDAMYWYRQDPGQGLRLIYYSQIVNDFQKGDIAEGYSVSREKKESFPLTVTSAQKNPTAFYLCASSMVPPRGPQHFGDGTRLSIL.

The rearrangement links TRBV4-2 to TRBJ2-5; D perhaps matches TRBD2 (6 bases). The CDR3 consists of 15 residues. The V end lost 5 bases, the J end lost 5 bases, and 18 bases lay between the germline ends. CDR1 and CDR2 (germline): LGHNA, YNFKEQ. This CDR3 reads CASSMYRGSVETQYF. The CDR3 DNA reads as TGTGCCAGCAGCATGTACCGGGGGAGTGTGGAGACCCAGTACTTC.

This chain connects TRBV5-5 to TRBJ2-3; no reliable D call. The CDR3 is 16 amino acids. The V end lost 1 base, the J end lost 1 base, and 13 bases lay between the germline ends. CDR1 is SGHKS and CDR2 is YYEKEE in the germline V gene (reference sequence). The CDR3 bases are TGTGCCAGCAGCTTGTCCGCGTCCCTGGGCACAGATACGCAGTATTTT. This translates into CASSLSASLGTDTQYF.